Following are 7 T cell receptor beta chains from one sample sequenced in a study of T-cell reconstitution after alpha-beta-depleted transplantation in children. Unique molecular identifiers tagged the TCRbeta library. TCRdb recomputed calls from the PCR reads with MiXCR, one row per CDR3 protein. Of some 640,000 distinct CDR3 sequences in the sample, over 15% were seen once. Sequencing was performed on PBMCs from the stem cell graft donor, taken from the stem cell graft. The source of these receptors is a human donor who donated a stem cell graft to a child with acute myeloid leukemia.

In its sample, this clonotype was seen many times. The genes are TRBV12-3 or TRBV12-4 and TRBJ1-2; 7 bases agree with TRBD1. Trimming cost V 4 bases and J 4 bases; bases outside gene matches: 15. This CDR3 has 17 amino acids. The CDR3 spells CASSSTGVSGLIYGYTF. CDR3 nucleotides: TGTGCCAGCAGTTCAACAGGGGTTTCAGGATTAATCTATGGCTACACCTTC.

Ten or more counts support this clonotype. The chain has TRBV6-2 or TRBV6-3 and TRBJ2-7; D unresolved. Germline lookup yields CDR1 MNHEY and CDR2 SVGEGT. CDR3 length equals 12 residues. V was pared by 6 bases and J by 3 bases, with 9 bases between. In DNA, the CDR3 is TGTGCCAGCAGCCCACACCTCTACGAGCAGTACTTC. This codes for CASSPHLYEQYF.

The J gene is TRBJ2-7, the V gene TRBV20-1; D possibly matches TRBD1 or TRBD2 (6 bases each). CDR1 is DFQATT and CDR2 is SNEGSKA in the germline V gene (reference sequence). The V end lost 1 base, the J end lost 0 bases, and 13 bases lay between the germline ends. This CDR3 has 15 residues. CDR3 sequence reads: CSARAEGGFSYEQYF. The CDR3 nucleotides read TGCAGTGCTAGAGCGGAGGGGGGCTTCTCCTACGAGCAGTACTTC.

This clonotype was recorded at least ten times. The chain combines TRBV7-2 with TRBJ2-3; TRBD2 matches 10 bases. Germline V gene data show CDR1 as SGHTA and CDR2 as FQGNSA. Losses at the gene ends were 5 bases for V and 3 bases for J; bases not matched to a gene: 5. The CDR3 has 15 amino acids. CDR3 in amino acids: CASSRTSGTTDTQYF. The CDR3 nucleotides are TGTGCCAGCAGCCGGACTAGCGGAACAACAGATACGCAGTATTTT.

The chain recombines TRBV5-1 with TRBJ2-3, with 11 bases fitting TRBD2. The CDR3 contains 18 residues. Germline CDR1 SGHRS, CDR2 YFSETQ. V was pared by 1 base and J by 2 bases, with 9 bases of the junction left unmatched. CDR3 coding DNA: TGCGCCAGCAGCTTGCAGCTAGCGGGGGGCGGCATCACAGATACGCAGTATTTT. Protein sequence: CASSLQLAGGGITDTQYF.

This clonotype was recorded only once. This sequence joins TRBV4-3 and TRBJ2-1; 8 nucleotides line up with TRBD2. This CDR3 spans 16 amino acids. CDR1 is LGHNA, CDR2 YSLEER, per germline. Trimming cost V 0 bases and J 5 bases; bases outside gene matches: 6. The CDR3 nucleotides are TGCGCCAGCAGCCAAGATCGTGCGGGGGGCCACAATGAGCAGTTCTTC. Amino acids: CASSQDRAGGHNEQFF.

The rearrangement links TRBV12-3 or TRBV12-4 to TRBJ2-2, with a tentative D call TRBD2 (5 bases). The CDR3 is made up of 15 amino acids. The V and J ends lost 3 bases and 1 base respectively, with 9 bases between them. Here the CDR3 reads CASSFVSGNTGELFF. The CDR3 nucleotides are TGTGCCAGCAGTTTCGTAAGCGGGAACACCGGGGAGCTGTTTTTT.